This section outlines one TCR beta chain sequence together with its context. The data were taken from a study of long-term antiretroviral therapy in people with HIV. Researchers ran immunoSEQ v3.0 at survey level. Produced via immunoSEQ multiplex PCR; TCRdb's table is partial and in-frame only. This sample has 15,000 to 20,000 clones, with 76% found just once. Germline V CDR1 and CDR2: SEHNR, FQNEAQ (reference sequence). The CDR3 totals 18 residues. Trimming cost V 2 bases and J 3 bases, with 20 bases left between them. The source is a woman aged 45-59 years with HIV. V and J are TRBV7-9 and TRBJ2-1, with D perhaps TRBD1 (6 bases). The sequencing here drew on unsorted PBMCs, taken 2.5 years before starting antiretroviral therapy. CDR3: CASSLTPGAGPYYNEQFF. The CDR3 DNA follows: TGTGCCAGCAGCTTAACGCCAGGGGCAGGCCCTTACTACAATGAGCAGTTCTTC.